This TCR beta chain was obtained from a study of T cells in Graves' hyperthyroidism and ophthalmopathy. General study points: Researchers report that a 13 V-J model separated ophthalmopathy from stable hyperthyroidism.

The V segment lost 0 bases and the J segment 7 bases; nucleotides outside the gene matches: 14. The CDR3 has 16 amino acids. Per germline, CDR1 DFQATT and CDR2 SNEGSKA (reference sequence). Authors of the study amplified TCR beta CDR3 regions from RNA transcripts. The HTBI set primed first-round TCR CDR3 RT-PCR. TCRdb redid the calling of the multiplex PCR reads with MiXCR, one entry per CDR3 protein. The profile covers 550,000 to 700,000 distinct CDR3 sequences, with around 15% appearing a single time and around 4.1% taken by the ten largest. From more than 9.5 ml of fresh peripheral blood, PBMCs were isolated. Comment on this clonotype: What it binds is not known.

The chain is built from TRBV20-1 and TRBJ2-7; 8 bases fit TRBD1. The specimen sequenced was blood. This receptor was obtained from a woman aged 40 to 50 with Graves' ophthalmopathy. The CDR3 sequence: CSARDRQGPFGGEQYF. The CDR3 nucleotides read TGCAGTGCTAGAGATCGACAGGGGCCGTTCGGAGGGGAGCAGTACTTC.